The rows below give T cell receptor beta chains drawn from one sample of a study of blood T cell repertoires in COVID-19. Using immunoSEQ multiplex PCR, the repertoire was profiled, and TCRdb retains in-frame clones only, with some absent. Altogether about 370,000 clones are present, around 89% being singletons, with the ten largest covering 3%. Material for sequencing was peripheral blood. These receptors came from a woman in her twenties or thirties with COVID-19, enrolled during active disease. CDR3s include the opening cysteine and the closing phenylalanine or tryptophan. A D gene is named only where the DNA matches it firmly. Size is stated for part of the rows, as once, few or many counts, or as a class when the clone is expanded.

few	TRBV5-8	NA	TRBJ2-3	CASSLAGDTQYF	TGTGCCAGCAGCTTGGCAGGGGATACGCAGTATTTT
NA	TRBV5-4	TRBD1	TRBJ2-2	CASSSTGGFRELFF	TGTGCCAGCAGTTCAACAGGGGGCTTCAGGGAGCTGTTTTTT
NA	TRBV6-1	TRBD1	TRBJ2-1	CASSGRQGTGAYNEQFF	TGTGCCAGCAGTGGCAGACAGGGGACGGGGGCTTACAATGAGCAGTTCTTC
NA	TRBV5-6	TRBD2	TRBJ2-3	CASSLTSGGPTDTQYF	TGTGCCAGCAGCTTAACTAGCGGGGGGCCCACAGATACGCAGTATTTT
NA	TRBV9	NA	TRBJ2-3	CASSPQGYTQYF	TGTGCCAGCAGCCCACAGGGATATACGCAGTATTTT
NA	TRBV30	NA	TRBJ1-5	CAWSVSGDGQPQHF	TGTGCCTGGAGTGTTTCCGGGGATGGTCAGCCCCAGCATTTT
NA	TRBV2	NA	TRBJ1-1	CASSEEGITEAFF	TGTGCCAGCAGTGAAGAGGGGATCACTGAAGCTTTCTTT
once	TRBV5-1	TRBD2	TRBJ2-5	CASSYSTSGGAPTQYF	TGCGCCAGCAGCTACTCGACTAGCGGGGGGGCCCCGACCCAGTACTTC
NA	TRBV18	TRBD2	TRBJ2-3	CASRADPRLAGVGDTQYF	TGTGCCAGCCGAGCCGACCCCCGTCTAGCGGGAGTTGGCGATACGCAGTATTTT
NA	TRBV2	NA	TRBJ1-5	CASSELAGAHQPQHF	TGTGCCAGCAGTGAGTTGGCAGGGGCCCATCAGCCCCAGCATTTT
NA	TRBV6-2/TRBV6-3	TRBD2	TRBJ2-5	CASSYSGLAGGGTQYF	TGTGCCAGCAGTTACTCCGGACTAGCGGGGGGAGGGACCCAGTACTTC
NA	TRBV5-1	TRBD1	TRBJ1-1	CASSLHPGQGGITEAFF	TGCGCCAGCAGCCTTCACCCCGGACAGGGGGGGATCACTGAAGCTTTCTTT
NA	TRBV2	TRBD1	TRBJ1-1	CASSDPRTGANTEAFF	TGTGCCAGCAGCGACCCAAGGACAGGGGCGAACACTGAAGCTTTCTTT
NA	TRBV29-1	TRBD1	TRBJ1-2	CSVGQGMNNYGYTF	TGCAGCGTTGGACAGGGAATGAATAACTATGGCTACACCTTC
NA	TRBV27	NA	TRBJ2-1	CASSLVVAPNNEQFF	TGTGCCAGCAGTTTAGTCGTGGCACCAAACAATGAGCAGTTCTTC
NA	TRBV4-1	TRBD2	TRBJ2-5	CASRDPTTSGAKETQYF	TGCGCCAGCAGGGACCCCACGACTAGCGGGGCCAAAGAGACCCAGTACTTC
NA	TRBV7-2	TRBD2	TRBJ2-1	CASNRGGTPYNEQFF	TGTGCCAGCAACCGCGGGGGAACCCCCTACAATGAGCAGTTCTTC